The source of this TCR beta chain is a study of blood T cell repertoires in COVID-19. The data were produced by immunoSEQ multiplex PCR, yet TCRdb's version contains in-frame clones alone and is incomplete. This sample yields some 150,000 clones, of which roughly 90% are seen a single time; about 2.1% belongs to the top ten. Per germline, CDR1 MDHEN and CDR2 SYDVKM. This CDR3 region has 15 residues. The V segment lost 5 bases and the J segment 4 bases; nucleotides outside the gene matches: 9. V gene TRBV28 combines with J gene TRBJ1-1, with 8 bases aligning to TRBD1. The TCR sequence derives from a human donor in a cohort sampled during active COVID-19. Sequencing used peripheral blood. The CDR3 bases are TGTGCCAGCAGTCCATCCCCTACAGGGGGCACTGAAGCTTTCTTT. Its translation: CASSPSPTGGTEAFF. The complete variable domain, with remaining parts taken from reference TRBV28 and TRBJ1-1, reads DVKVTQSSRYLVKRTGEKVFLECVQDMDHENMFWYRQDPGLGLRLIYFSYDVKMKEKGDIPEGYSVSREKKERFSLILESASTNQTSMYLCASSPSPTGGTEAFFGQGTRLTVV.